Listed below are T cell receptor beta chains from one sample, sequenced in a study of T-cell reconstitution after alpha-beta-depleted transplantation in children. TCRdb re-derived calls from the PCR reads in MiXCR, one entry per CDR3 protein. The table records fewer than 150,000 distinct CDR3 sequences, 8% to 10% of them present only once. Sequences were derived from PBMCs, mostly from graft donor cells, sampled 180 days after TCRalphabeta/CD19-depleted stem cell transplant. These receptors all stem from a girl less than two years old who had a stem cell transplant for combined immunodeficiency, so the T cells may come from the graft donor. CDR3s include the opening cysteine and the closing phenylalanine or tryptophan. The D gene is left open where the match is weak. Clone size, where shown, is once, few, many, or a class for clones that have expanded.

>TRBJ1-2|NA|few|TRBV20-1
TGCAGTGCTTTTACAGGGTTATATGGCTACACCTTC
CSAFTGLYGYTF
>TRBJ1-5|TRBD1|NA|TRBV20-1
TGCAGTGCAAAAGCAGGGGGACAAAGCCCCAATCAGCCCCAGCATTTT
CSAKAGGQSPNQPQHF
>TRBJ1-2|NA|NA|TRBV12-3/TRBV12-4
TGTGCCAGCAGTCACAGGATTCTCTATGGCTACACCTTC
CASSHRILYGYTF
>TRBJ2-4|NA|few|TRBV11-2
TGTGCCAGCAGGGCCCATAGTCGGGCGGAGCTAGCCAAAAACATTCAGTACTTC
CASRAHSRAELAKNIQYF
>TRBJ1-5|NA|few|TRBV3-1
TGTGCCAGCAGCCAAGGACAGCTTTATCAGCCCCAGCATTTT
CASSQGQLYQPQHF
>TRBJ1-1|NA|few|TRBV10-3
TGTGCCATCAGCCGCCAGTCGGGTACTGAAGCTTTCTTT
CAISRQSGTEAFF
>TRBJ2-5|NA|many|TRBV12-3/TRBV12-4
TGTGCCAGCAGTTCTAGACTAGTATCGGGGACCCAGTACTTC
CASSSRLVSGTQYF
>TRBJ1-5|NA|NA|TRBV12-3/TRBV12-4
TGTGCCAGCAGTTTAGATATCGGGGGCTGGCAGCCCCAGCATTTT
CASSLDIGGWQPQHF
>TRBJ1-6|NA|few|TRBV15
TGTGCCACCAGTTTCGGGGTCAATTCCCCCCTCCACTTT
CATSFGVNSPLHF
>TRBJ2-3|NA|NA|TRBV9
TGTGCCAGCAGTCGTCTCACAGATACGCAGTATTTT
CASSRLTDTQYF
>TRBJ2-7|TRBD1|few|TRBV6-2/TRBV6-3
TGTGCCAGCCGGGACAGGGGGCGATACGAGCAGTACTTC
CASRDRGRYEQYF
>TRBJ2-5|NA|many|TRBV6-1
TGTGCCAGCAGGGTACAGGGTGGCCAAGAGACCCAGTACTTC
CASRVQGGQETQYF
>TRBJ2-1|TRBD1|many|TRBV20-1
TGCAGTGCTAGAGAACGGACAGGGGCAGGCTATGAGCAGTTCTTC
CSARERTGAGYEQFF
>TRBJ2-4|TRBD1|NA|TRBV7-2
TGTGCCAGCAGCTTAGGTGCAGGGGGCAAGAGAAACATTCAGTACTTC
CASSLGAGGKRNIQYF
>TRBJ2-5|NA|many|TRBV29-1
TGCAGCGTTGAGACAGAGACCCAGTACTTC
CSVETETQYF
>TRBJ1-2|NA|NA|TRBV30
TGTGCCTGGAGTGTAGTAGGGGAGAACTATGGCTACACCTTC
CAWSVVGENYGYTF